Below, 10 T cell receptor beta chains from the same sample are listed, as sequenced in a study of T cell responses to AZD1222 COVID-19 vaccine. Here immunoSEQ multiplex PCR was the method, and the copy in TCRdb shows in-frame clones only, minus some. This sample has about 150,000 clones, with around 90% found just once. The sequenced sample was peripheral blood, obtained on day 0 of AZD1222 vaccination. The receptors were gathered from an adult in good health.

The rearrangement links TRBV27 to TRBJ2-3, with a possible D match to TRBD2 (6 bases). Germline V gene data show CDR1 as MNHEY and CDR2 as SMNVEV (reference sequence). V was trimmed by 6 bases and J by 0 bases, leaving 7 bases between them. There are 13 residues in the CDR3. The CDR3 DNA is TGTGCCAGCAGGGCGGGAAGCACAGATACGCAGTATTTT. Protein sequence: CASRAGSTDTQYF.

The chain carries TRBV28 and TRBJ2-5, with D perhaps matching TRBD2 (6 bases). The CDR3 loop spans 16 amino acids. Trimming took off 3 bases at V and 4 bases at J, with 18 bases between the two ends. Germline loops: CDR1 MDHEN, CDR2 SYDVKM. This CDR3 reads CASSFGRRALPETQYF. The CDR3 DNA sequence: TGTGCCAGCAGTTTCGGTAGGAGGGCCCTTCCAGAGACCCAGTACTTC.

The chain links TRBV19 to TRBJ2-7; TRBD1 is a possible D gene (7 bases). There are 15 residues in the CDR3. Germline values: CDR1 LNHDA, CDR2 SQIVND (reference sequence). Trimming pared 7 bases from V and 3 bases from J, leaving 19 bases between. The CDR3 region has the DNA TGTGCCAGTAAGGGGGTCAGGGGGGAAAGCTACGAGCAGTACTTC. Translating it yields CASKGVRGESYEQYF.

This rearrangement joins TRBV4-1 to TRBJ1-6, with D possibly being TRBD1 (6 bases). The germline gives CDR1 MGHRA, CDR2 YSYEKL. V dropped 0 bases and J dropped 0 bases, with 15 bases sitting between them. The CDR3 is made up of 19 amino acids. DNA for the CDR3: TGCGCCAGCAGCCAAGATGCCAGGCAGGGGAGCTCCTATAATTCACCCCTCCACTTT. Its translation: CASSQDARQGSSYNSPLHF.

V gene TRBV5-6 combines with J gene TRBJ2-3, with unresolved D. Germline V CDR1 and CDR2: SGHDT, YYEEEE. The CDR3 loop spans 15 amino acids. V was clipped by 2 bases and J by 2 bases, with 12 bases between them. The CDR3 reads CASSLGPSHTDTQYF. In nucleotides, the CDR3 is TGTGCCAGCAGCTTAGGGCCGAGTCACACAGATACGCAGTATTTT.

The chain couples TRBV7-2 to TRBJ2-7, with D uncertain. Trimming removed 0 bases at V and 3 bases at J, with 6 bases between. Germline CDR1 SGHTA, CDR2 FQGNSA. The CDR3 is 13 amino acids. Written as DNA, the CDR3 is TGTGCCAGCAGCTTAGCGCGCTACTACGAGCAGTACTTC. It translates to CASSLARYYEQYF.

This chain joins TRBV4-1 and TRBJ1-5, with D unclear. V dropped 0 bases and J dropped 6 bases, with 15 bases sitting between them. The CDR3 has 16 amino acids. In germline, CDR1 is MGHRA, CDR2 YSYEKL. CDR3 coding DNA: TGCGCCAGCAGCCAAGAGGCGGGGAGGCAAGGTCAGCCCCAGCATTTT. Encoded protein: CASSQEAGRQGQPQHF.

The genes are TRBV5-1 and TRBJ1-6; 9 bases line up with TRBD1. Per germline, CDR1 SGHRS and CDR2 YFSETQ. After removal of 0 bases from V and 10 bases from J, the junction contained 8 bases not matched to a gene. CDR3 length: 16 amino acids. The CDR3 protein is CASSLGGTGINSPLHF. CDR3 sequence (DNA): TGCGCCAGCAGCTTGGGAGGGACAGGGATCAACTCACCCCTCCACTTT.

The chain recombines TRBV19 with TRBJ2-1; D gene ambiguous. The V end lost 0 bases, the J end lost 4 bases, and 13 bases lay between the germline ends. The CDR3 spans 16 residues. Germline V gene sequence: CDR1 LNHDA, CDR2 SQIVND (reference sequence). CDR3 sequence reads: CASSIDRMVSYNEQFF. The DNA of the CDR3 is TGTGCCAGTAGTATAGACCGCATGGTTTCTTACAATGAGCAGTTCTTC.

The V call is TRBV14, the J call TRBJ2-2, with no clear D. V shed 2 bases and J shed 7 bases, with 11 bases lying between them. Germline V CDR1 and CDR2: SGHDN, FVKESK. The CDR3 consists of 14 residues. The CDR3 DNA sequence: TGTGCCAGCAGCCAAAAGGTTTTTATCGGGGAGCTGTTTTTT. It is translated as CASSQKVFIGELFF.